This passage covers 22 T cell receptor beta chains from one sample sequenced in a study of cytomegalovirus exposure and HLA in healthy donors. Vbeta (60) and Jbeta (13) primers were used in the PCR. Sequenced by immunoSEQ multiplex PCR; TCRdb stores in-frame clones only, minus some. The profile shows tens of thousands of clones, around 80% of them singletons. What was sequenced was PBMCs. Receptors originate from a woman aged 25 to 39 in good health and CMV-seropositive.

This clone occurred a few times. The chain uses TRBV28 and TRBJ2-2, with 10 bases that match TRBD2. Germline CDR1 is MDHEN and CDR2 is SYDVKM. Trimming at V came to 10 bases and at J to 5 bases, leaving 4 bases not matched to a gene. The CDR3 is made up of 13 amino acids. This CDR3 reads CATVAGGTGELFF. The CDR3 DNA sequence: TGTGCCACCGTAGCGGGAGGTACCGGGGAGCTGTTTTTT.

This clone was recorded once. This chain uses TRBV6-5 with TRBJ1-5; the D gene is possibly TRBD1 (5 bases). Trimming stripped 4 bases from V and 8 bases from J, with 15 bases between. CDR1 is MNHEY, CDR2 SVGAGI, per germline. The length of the CDR3 is 14 residues. The CDR3: CASSSSGRGEPQHF. DNA for the CDR3: TGTGCCAGCAGTTCGTCGGGGAGGGGTGAGCCCCAGCATTTT.

The rearrangement joins TRBV5-6 to TRBJ1-2; D remains ambiguous. This CDR3 is built from 15 residues. Germline lookup yields CDR1 SGHDT and CDR2 YYEEEE. V was shortened by 3 bases and J by 7 bases, with 19 bases between the two germline ends. This CDR3 reads CASSWAGPLRTGYTF. The CDR3 bases are TGTGCCAGCAGCTGGGCGGGCCCCCTTAGGACTGGCTACACCTTC.

The chain couples TRBV5-1 to TRBJ2-3, with TRBD2 identical over 15 bases. After removal of 5 bases from V and 11 bases from J, the junction contained 3 bases not matched to a gene. The CDR3 extends over 13 amino acids. Germline V lookup: CDR1 SGHRS, CDR2 YFSETQ. The DNA for the CDR3 is TGCGCCAGCAGGGGACTAGCGGGAGGTAGGCAGTATTTT. It translates to CASRGLAGGRQYF.

The chain carries TRBV6-5 and TRBJ2-7; possible D gene TRBD1, 5 bases. The CDR3 is made up of 12 amino acids. V was shortened by 4 bases and J by 1 base, with 5 bases between the two germline ends. Germline V gene data show CDR1 as MNHEY and CDR2 as SVGAGI. CDR3 sequence (DNA): TGTGCCAGCAGTTCAGGGTCCTACGAGCAGTACTTC. Protein: CASSSGSYEQYF.

This chain joins TRBV6-5 and TRBJ1-1; 7 bases map to TRBD1. Germline V gives CDR1 MNHEY, CDR2 SVGAGI. Trimming cost V 6 bases and J 3 bases; bases outside gene matches: 7. This CDR3 is 14 amino acids long. CDR3 coding DNA: TGTGCCAGCAGACACAGGGGAAGGGACACTGAAGCTTTCTTT. Encoded protein: CASRHRGRDTEAFF.

In the case of this clone: Other DNA sequences in the same sample also yield this CDR3. The rearrangement uses TRBV28 and TRBJ1-3; D ambiguous. The CDR3 runs to 14 residues. Trimming took 3 bases from V and 5 from J, leaving 11 bases between them. Germline CDR1 MDHEN, CDR2 SYDVKM. CDR3 coding DNA: TGTGCCAGCAGTTTGAGTTCCCTGAGAAACACCATATATTTT. Its protein is CASSLSSLRNTIYF.

This clone was picked up one time. The rearrangement links TRBV19 to TRBJ2-7; TRBD1 agrees at 8 bases. J was trimmed by 3 bases and V by 5 bases; bases with no gene match: 3. CDR3 length equals 13 residues. Germline assignment: CDR1 LNHDA and CDR2 SQIVND (reference sequence). The CDR3 DNA sequence: TGTGCCAGTAGTCCGGGACAGGACTACGAGCAGTACTTC. As protein: CASSPGQDYEQYF. The full variable domain, completed using reference TRBV19 and TRBJ2-7, is DGGITQSPKYLFRKEGQNVTLSCEQNLNHDAMYWYRQDPGQGLRLIYYSQIVNDFQKGDIAEGYSVSREKKESFPLTVTSAQKNPTAFYLCASSPGQDYEQYFGPGTRLTVT.

This chain connects TRBV5-1 to TRBJ2-1; tentatively, D is TRBD2 (5 bases). V was clipped by 4 bases and J by 0 bases, with 11 bases between them. Germline CDR1 SGHRS, CDR2 YFSETQ. CDR3 length: 15 residues. The CDR3 bases are TGCGCCAGCAGCCATCCTAGCCTCTCCTACAATGAGCAGTTCTTC. It encodes CASSHPSLSYNEQFF.

There are a few counts of this clone. This chain links TRBV6-5 with TRBJ1-2; TRBD1 matches at 9 bases. The CDR3 sequence is 15 residues long. The V gene's germline CDR1 is MNHEY and CDR2 SVGAGI. V shed 4 bases, J shed 8 bases, and the junction held 11 bases outside the gene matches. CDR3 region: CASSSPGTGRGGYTF. In nucleotides, the CDR3 is TGTGCCAGCAGTTCCCCCGGGACAGGGCGGGGGGGCTACACCTTC.

A remark on this clone: A read error may produce the germline difference seen at one junction end. CDR3 bases: TGCAGCGTTGAAGAGGGGCCTGCTGGGAAACTGCTTTTT. It specifies CSVEEGPAGKLLF. J is TRBJ1-4 and V is TRBV29-1; possible D gene TRBD1, 5 bases. The CDR3 covers 13 residues. Per germline, CDR1 SQVTM and CDR2 ANQGSEA.

V gene TRBV10-3 combines with J gene TRBJ1-1; D is possibly TRBD1 (5 bases). Germline values: CDR1 ENHRY, CDR2 SYGVKD. This CDR3 has 15 residues. V lost 0 bases and J 5 bases, leaving 13 bases between the germline ends. The CDR3 bases are TGTGCCATCAGTGAGTCTCTTAGGGCAGGGACTGAAGCTTTCTTT. The encoded protein is CAISESLRAGTEAFF.

This clone was detected only once. J is TRBJ2-1 and V is TRBV29-1; D unclear. The V end lost 3 bases, the J end lost 0 bases, and 9 bases lay between the germline ends. CDR1 and CDR2 from the germline V gene are SQVTM and ANQGSEA. The length of the CDR3 is 14 residues. The CDR3, as DNA: TGCAGCGTTGACCCGGGTATCTCCTACAATGAGCAGTTCTTC. This encodes CSVDPGISYNEQFF.

The chain uses TRBV19 and TRBJ1-2, with D hard to call. V was cut by 4 bases and J by 5 bases, with 20 bases left in between. Germline CDR1 is LNHDA and CDR2 is SQIVND (reference sequence). The CDR3 has 16 residues. CDR3 amino acids: CASSTIMGWTGYGYTF. DNA of the CDR3: TGTGCCAGTAGTACCATCATGGGGTGGACTGGATATGGCTACACCTTC.

The CDR3 reads CASSQGQNNQPQHF. The CDR3 nucleotides read TGTGCCAGCAGCCAGGGACAGAACAATCAGCCCCAGCATTTT. The chain couples TRBV9 to TRBJ1-5, with 7 nucleotides matching TRBD1. Germline V CDR1 and CDR2: SGDLS, YYNGEE. Trimming at V came to 4 bases and at J to 3 bases, leaving 4 bases not matched to a gene. The length of the CDR3 is 14 residues.

This clone was seen a few times. CDR3 sequence (DNA): TGTGCCAGCAAGATAGCGGGAGAATTAGGTGAGCAGTTCTTC. Amino acid sequence: CASKIAGELGEQFF. The J gene is TRBJ2-1, the V gene TRBV6-1, with TRBD2 matching over 9 bases. The CDR3 is 14 amino acids. The junction had 10 bases not matched to a gene; V was cut back by 7 bases and J by 9 bases. Germline V gene lookup returns CDR1 MNHNS and CDR2 SASEGT.

The chain carries TRBV6-6 and TRBJ1-4; D ambiguous. V dropped 8 bases and J dropped 4 bases, with 8 bases sitting between them. The CDR3 extends over 12 amino acids. CDR1 and CDR2 (germline): MNHNY, SVGAGI (reference sequence). DNA of the CDR3: TGTGCCAGCCGCGGGTATAATGAAAAACTGTTTTTT. Translating gives CASRGYNEKLFF.

This clone was counted only a few times. V and J are TRBV12-5 and TRBJ2-1, with D maybe TRBD2 (5 bases). Deletions cut 5 bases from V and 6 bases from J, with 14 bases between. CDR3 length: 14 amino acids. The germline gives CDR1 LGHNT, CDR2 FRNRAP. This CDR3 reads CASGPGLDFNEQFF. CDR3 in DNA: TGTGCTAGTGGTCCCGGACTGGACTTCAATGAGCAGTTCTTC.

J is TRBJ2-7 and V is TRBV10-1; tentatively, D is TRBD2 (7 bases). V was shortened by 7 bases and J by 0 bases, with 22 bases between the two germline ends. This CDR3 spans 17 amino acids. Germline V CDR1 and CDR2: WNHNN, SYGVQD (reference sequence). CDR3 sequence (DNA): TGCGCCAGCACCAAGAGGCGGGGGAACAGGGTCTCCTACGAGCAGTACTTC. Its protein is CASTKRRGNRVSYEQYF.

J is TRBJ2-5 and V is TRBV7-6; the match to TRBD2 covers 11 bases. Germline assignment: CDR1 SGHVS and CDR2 FNYEAQ. The CDR3 is 15 amino acids. J lost 4 bases, V lost 4 bases, and 5 bases had no gene match. The CDR3: CASSSLAGGVETQYF. CDR3 bases: TGTGCCAGCAGCTCTCTAGCGGGGGGAGTAGAGACCCAGTACTTC.

The sample holds a few counts of this clone. The chain recombines TRBV29-1 with TRBJ1-1; TRBD1 matches at 8 bases. The CDR3 has 14 amino acids. Germline V lookup: CDR1 SQVTM, CDR2 ANQGSEA. The junction had 4 bases not matched to a gene; V was cut back by 2 bases and J by 2 bases. The CDR3 spells CSVEMDRDNTEAFF. The CDR3 DNA reads as TGCAGCGTTGAAATGGACAGGGATAACACTGAAGCTTTCTTT. The entire variable domain, with the rest obtained from reference TRBV29-1 and TRBJ1-1, is as follows: SAVISQKPSRDICQRGTSLTIQCQVDSQVTMMFWYRQQPGQSLTLIATANQGSEATYESGFVIDKFPISRPNLTFSTLTVSNMSPEDSSIYLCSVEMDRDNTEAFFGQGTRLTVV.

The rearrangement joins TRBV29-1 to TRBJ1-1, with TRBD1 matching 10 bases. CDR3 length equals 14 residues. Germline CDR1 reads SQVTM; CDR2 reads ANQGSEA. With V trimmed by 0 bases and J by 4 bases, 2 bases remained unmatched. CDR3 in amino acids: CSVEDRTGGTEAFF. CDR3 bases: TGCAGCGTTGAAGACAGGACAGGGGGCACTGAAGCTTTCTTT.